The 29 T cell receptor beta chains below all came from one sample that was sequenced in a study of cytomegalovirus exposure and HLA in healthy donors. Here immunoSEQ multiplex PCR was the method, and the copy in TCRdb shows in-frame clones only, minus some. The repertoire consists of 150,000 to 200,000 clones, with 84% occurring once and the leading ten covering about 7%. The sample comprised PBMCs. These receptors originate from a man aged 18 to 29 in good health and CMV-seropositive.

V gene TRBV28 combines with J gene TRBJ2-7, with D maybe TRBD1 (7 bases). Germline lookup yields CDR1 MDHEN and CDR2 SYDVKM. Deletions cut 11 bases from V and 2 bases from J, with 16 bases between. This CDR3 region has 13 residues. This CDR3 reads CAEGAGGTYEQYF. DNA for the CDR3: TGTGCCGAGGGTGCAGGGGGGACCTACGAGCAGTACTTC.

This chain connects TRBV6-5 to TRBJ2-2, with D possibly being TRBD2 (6 bases). Between the trimmed V and J ends, which lost 5 bases and 6 bases, there was a span of 7 bases. Germline CDR1 MNHEY, CDR2 SVGAGI. CDR3 size: 12 residues. In nucleotides, the CDR3 is TGTGCCAGCAGTATAGCGGCCGGGGAGCTGTTTTTT. It encodes CASSIAAGELFF.

DNA for the CDR3: TGTGCCAGTAGTACCTCGAAGCGGCTTTCCTACAATGAGCAGTTCTTC. Its translation is CASSTSKRLSYNEQFF. This chain links TRBV19 with TRBJ2-1, with D possibly TRBD2 on 5 matching bases. Germline-derived CDR1 and CDR2 are LNHDA and SQIVND (reference sequence). The CDR3 extends over 16 amino acids. V lost 4 bases, J lost 1 base, and 14 bases lay in between.

The rearrangement uses TRBV11-2 and TRBJ2-5, with D tentatively TRBD2 (6 bases). Trimming took 1 base from V and 7 from J, leaving 22 bases between them. The CDR3 has 17 residues. Germline CDR1 is SGHAT and CDR2 is FQNNGV. CDR3 sequence reads: CASSLVARRDLGGTQYF. In DNA, the CDR3 is TGTGCCAGCAGCTTAGTGGCCAGGAGGGACCTCGGGGGGACCCAGTACTTC.

The chain is built from TRBV25-1 and TRBJ2-5; TRBD1 agrees at 7 bases. The V gene end was trimmed by 2 bases and the J gene end by 4 bases; junction bases not matched to a gene: 10. Germline loops: CDR1 MGHDK, CDR2 SYGVNS. This CDR3 spans 16 amino acids. CDR3 protein: CASSESRQGLGETQYF. CDR3 DNA: TGTGCCAGCAGTGAAAGCCGACAGGGTTTAGGAGAGACCCAGTACTTC.

This clone was recorded only once. The chain couples TRBV15 to TRBJ2-3, with 10 bases fitting TRBD2. Germline lookup yields CDR1 LNHNV and CDR2 YYDKDF (reference sequence). The CDR3 loop spans 16 amino acids. V trimming: 3 bases; J trimming: 2 bases; junction bases outside the gene matches: 5. CDR3 region: CATSRGTSGITDTQYF. Here the CDR3 DNA reads TGTGCCACCAGCAGGGGTACTAGCGGGATCACAGATACGCAGTATTTT.

This chain links TRBV29-1 with TRBJ1-1, with a possible D match to TRBD1 (6 bases). The CDR3 has 12 amino acids. V shed 7 bases and J shed 5 bases, with 14 bases lying between them. Germline V gives CDR1 SQVTM, CDR2 ANQGSEA. This chain's CDR3 is CSARGGRTEAFF. The CDR3, as DNA: TGCAGCGCAAGGGGGGGTCGGACTGAAGCTTTCTTT.

The CDR3 nucleotides read TGTGCCTGGAGTAAGACTAGCTACCAAGAGACCCAGTACTTC. Protein product: CAWSKTSYQETQYF. The chain is built from TRBV30 and TRBJ2-5; 7 bases are shared with TRBD2. After removal of 2 bases from V and 0 bases from J, the junction contained 3 bases not matched to a gene. The CDR3 has 14 amino acids. Germline CDR1 and CDR2: GTSNPN and SVGIG (reference sequence).

V is TRBV4-3 and J is TRBJ2-3; possible D gene TRBD2, 5 bases. CDR3 length: 17 residues. Germline V gene sequence: CDR1 LGHNA, CDR2 YSLEER. V dropped 0 bases and J dropped 2 bases, with 15 bases sitting between them. The CDR3 coding sequence is TGCGCCAGCAGCCAAGATGGCGCCGGGATCCTCACAGATACGCAGTATTTT. It codes for CASSQDGAGILTDTQYF.

As concerns this clone: The sample holds other DNA sequences that translate to the same CDR3. V usage is TRBV7-2 and J usage is TRBJ2-7; perhaps TRBD2 as D (6 bases). The length of the CDR3 is 14 residues. The V end lost 0 bases, the J end lost 5 bases, and 11 bases lay between the germline ends. Per the germline V gene, CDR1 is SGHTA and CDR2 is FQGNSA. The CDR3: CASSLAGGPHEQYF. As DNA, the CDR3 is TGTGCCAGCAGCTTAGCCGGAGGGCCCCACGAGCAGTACTTC.

V is TRBV29-1 and J is TRBJ2-5; weak D call: TRBD1 (5 bases). Germline V CDR1 and CDR2: SQVTM, ANQGSEA. With 7 bases removed from V and 3 bases from J, the gap between germline ends came to 15 bases. CDR3 length: 13 residues. The CDR3 region is CSAPDSAEETQYF. In nucleotides, the CDR3 is TGCAGCGCCCCCGACAGCGCCGAAGAGACCCAGTACTTC. Full variable domain (outside the CDR3, taken from reference TRBV29-1 and TRBJ2-5): SAVISQKPSRDICQRGTSLTIQCQVDSQVTMMFWYRQQPGQSLTLIATANQGSEATYESGFVIDKFPISRPNLTFSTLTVSNMSPEDSSIYLCSAPDSAEETQYFGPGTRLLVL.

This chain connects TRBV28 to TRBJ1-1; 10 positions agree with TRBD1. J lost 11 bases, V lost 9 bases, and 12 bases had no gene match. Germline CDR1 and CDR2: MDHEN and SYDVKM. The CDR3 totals 13 residues. In DNA, the CDR3 is TGTGCCAGTCTTGACAGGGGGCCCAGAAGGGCTTTCTTT. It codes for CASLDRGPRRAFF.

The CDR3 coding sequence is TGTGCCAGCAGTTACCACGGACAGTACTATGGCTACACCTTC. This encodes CASSYHGQYYGYTF. The chain has TRBV6-5 and TRBJ1-2; a weak D match, TRBD1 (6 bases). V dropped 2 bases and J dropped 3 bases, with 10 bases sitting between them. Looked up from germline, CDR1 is MNHEY and CDR2 is SVGAGI. The CDR3 consists of 14 residues.

The chain has TRBV7-3 and TRBJ2-1, with TRBD1 matching 9 bases. The CDR3 runs to 13 residues. The J segment lost 8 bases and the V segment lost 5 bases, leaving 4 bases of the junction unmatched. Germline-derived CDR1 and CDR2 are SGHTA and FQGTGA. This chain's CDR3 is CASSEQGADEQFF. The CDR3 nucleotides are TGTGCCAGCAGCGAACAGGGGGCCGATGAGCAGTTCTTC. Together with reference TRBV7-3 and TRBJ2-1, the CDR3 gives the full variable domain: GAGVSQTPSNKVTEKGKYVELRCDPISGHTALYWYRQSLGQGPEFLIYFQGTGAADDSGLPNDRFFAVRPEGSVSTLKIQRTERGDSAVYLCASSEQGADEQFFGPGTRLTVL.

The V and J genes are TRBV29-1 and TRBJ1-1, with no clear D. From germline, CDR1 is SQVTM and CDR2 ANQGSEA. CDR3 length equals 12 residues. The germline V and J ends were trimmed by 1 base and 1 base, with 4 bases remaining between them. In DNA, the CDR3 is TGCAGCGTTGAAGGGAGGAACACTGAAGCTTTCTTT. Translating gives CSVEGRNTEAFF.

The chain combines TRBV28 with TRBJ2-7, with TRBD1 matching 11 bases. This CDR3 spans 17 amino acids. Germline CDR1 MDHEN, CDR2 SYDVKM. Unmatched junction bases numbered 12, after V lost 4 bases and J lost 4 bases. CDR3 nucleotides: TGTGCCAGCAGTTCCTCGCGGGGGACAGGGGGATGGTACGAGCAGTACTTC. It encodes CASSSSRGTGGWYEQYF.

DNA for the CDR3: TGTGCCAGCAGCGCGGGGGTATCGAACACCGGGGAGCTGTTTTTT. Translated, it gives CASSAGVSNTGELFF. The chain is built from TRBV7-3 and TRBJ2-2; 7 bases fit TRBD2. The V gene's germline CDR1 is SGHTA and CDR2 FQGTGA. After removal of 5 bases from V and 0 bases from J, the junction contained 3 bases not matched to a gene. This CDR3 is 15 amino acids long.

The gene calls are TRBV7-2 and TRBJ2-7; 7 bases are a match to TRBD2. The V and J ends lost 4 bases and 7 bases, in that order; junction bases with no gene match: 10. There are 14 residues in the CDR3. Germline assignment: CDR1 SGHTA and CDR2 FQGNSA. In nucleotides, the CDR3 is TGTGCCAGCAGCTCGGGACTATCCGCGAGGGAGCAGTACTTC. The encoded protein is CASSSGLSAREQYF. The full variable domain, completed using reference TRBV7-2 and TRBJ2-7, is GAGVSQSPSNKVTEKGKDVELRCDPISGHTALYWYRQSLGQGLEFLIYFQGNSAPDKSGLPSDRFSAERTGGSVSTLTIQRTQQEDSAVYLCASSSGLSAREQYFGPGTRLTVT.

The chain recombines TRBV18 with TRBJ2-7; 8 bases align to TRBD1. Per the germline V gene, CDR1 is KGHSH and CDR2 is LQKENI. The V gene end was trimmed by 5 bases and the J gene end by 6 bases; junction bases not matched to a gene: 9. The CDR3 totals 14 residues. The CDR3 DNA sequence: TGTGCCAGCTCAGCAACAGACAGGGGCACCGAGCAGTACTTC. Translated, it gives CASSATDRGTEQYF.

About this clone: The sample has other DNA sequences that encode this CDR3 too. This sequence joins TRBV28 and TRBJ1-5; 7 nucleotides line up with TRBD1. Germline V gives CDR1 MDHEN, CDR2 SYDVKM. This CDR3 is 14 amino acids long. V shed 8 bases and J 3 bases; nucleotides not matched to a gene: 7. DNA for the CDR3: TGTGCCAGCTCCCGGACAGGATCCAATCAGCCCCAGCATTTT. Amino acid sequence: CASSRTGSNQPQHF.

V usage is TRBV28 and J usage is TRBJ1-1; D ambiguous. Germline V CDR1 and CDR2: MDHEN, SYDVKM. Trimming took 5 bases from V and 7 from J, leaving 11 bases between them. The CDR3 has 12 residues. CDR3 DNA: TGTGCCAGCAGTCCCGGTCGGGGTGAAGCTTTCTTT. Translation: CASSPGRGEAFF.

V usage is TRBV7-3 and J usage is TRBJ2-1, with D perhaps matching TRBD1 (5 bases). Germline CDR1 SGHTA, CDR2 FQGTGA. Trimming pared 5 bases from V and 2 bases from J, leaving 13 bases between. This CDR3 spans 15 amino acids. CDR3 loop: CASSALVGAYNEQFF. CDR3 bases: TGTGCCAGCAGCGCACTCGTAGGGGCCTACAATGAGCAGTTCTTC.

The genes are TRBV19 and TRBJ1-5, with D perhaps matching TRBD1 (6 bases). Per germline, CDR1 LNHDA and CDR2 SQIVND (reference sequence). The CDR3 loop spans 14 amino acids. V lost 1 base to trimming and J lost 7 bases, with 11 bases between them. CDR3 sequence: CASSIGSGAQPQHF. CDR3 nucleotide sequence: TGTGCCAGTAGTATAGGGTCAGGGGCACAGCCCCAGCATTTT.

This chain joins TRBV11-2 and TRBJ2-2, with TRBD2 matching 7 bases. This CDR3 is 13 amino acids long. Germline V CDR1 and CDR2: SGHAT, FQNNGV. V dropped 8 bases and J dropped 7; count of bases not matched to a gene: 7. The DNA of the CDR3 is TGTGCCAGCCGCGGGGGATGGAACGGGGAGCTGTTTTTT. Its translation is CASRGGWNGELFF.

The V call is TRBV20-1, the J call TRBJ2-1; the D gene is possibly TRBD1 (5 bases). CDR1 and CDR2 (germline): DFQATT, SNEGSKA (reference sequence). The length of the CDR3 is 11 residues. V lost 6 bases and J 8 bases, leaving 11 bases between the germline ends. This CDR3 reads CSALTRDEQFF. CDR3 nucleotide sequence: TGCAGTGCCCTCACCAGGGATGAGCAGTTCTTC.

The V and J genes are TRBV4-2 and TRBJ2-7; 16 positions agree with TRBD2. This CDR3 is built from 16 residues. Germline loops: CDR1 LGHNA, CDR2 YNFKEQ. Unmatched junction bases numbered 7, after V lost 6 bases and J lost 5 bases. The CDR3 nucleotides are TGTGCCAGCAGGGGGACTAGCGGGAGGGCCCGAGACGAGCAGTACTTC. This encodes CASRGTSGRARDEQYF.

The chain recombines TRBV10-3 with TRBJ2-1, with 16 bases matching TRBD2. Trimming removed 3 bases from V and 9 bases from J; junction bases left unmatched: 2. Germline lookup yields CDR1 ENHRY and CDR2 SYGVKD. The CDR3 is 15 residues long. CDR3 sequence reads: CAISDGTSGRVEQFF. The CDR3 DNA reads as TGTGCCATCAGTGACGGGACTAGCGGGAGGGTTGAGCAGTTCTTC.

The chain employs TRBV6-5 and TRBJ2-5, with 11 bases identical to TRBD2. CDR3 length: 15 amino acids. Unmatched junction bases numbered 5, after V lost 6 bases and J lost 2 bases. CDR1 MNHEY and CDR2 SVGAGI come from the germline V gene. As DNA, the CDR3 is TGTGCCAGCAGCCTAGCGGGAGGAAATCAAGAGACCCAGTACTTC. Its protein product is CASSLAGGNQETQYF.

The gene calls are TRBV9 and TRBJ1-2; TRBD1 matches 9 bases. After removal of 3 bases from V and 7 bases from J, the junction contained 22 bases not matched to a gene. CDR3 length: 19 amino acids. Germline CDR1 is SGDLS and CDR2 is YYNGEE. CDR3 nucleotide sequence: TGTGCCAGCAGCGAGAGAGAAATCGTGGGGGGACAGGGTATAGGTGGCTACACCTTC. Translation gives CASSEREIVGGQGIGGYTF.